This TCR beta chain was recovered during a study of shared clonotypes between healthy human individuals. Germline V gene lookup returns CDR1 ENHRY and CDR2 SYGVKD. Germline trimming cut 10 bases from V and 1 base from J; bases unmatched to any gene: 8. CDR3 length: 15 residues. Sequencing was performed with immunoSEQ multiplex PCR; in TCRdb, only in-frame clones are kept and a portion is missing. The profile shows millions of clones, around 93% of them singletons. Naivety among CD8 cells was defined by CD45RO negativity and positive CCR7 selection, thereby excluding terminally differentiated effector memory CD45RA+ cells.

The sample comprised naive CD8+ T cells from PBMCs. The sequence was obtained from a man between 18 and 35 years old in good health. Some clones in this sample may be carry-over from other donors' samples. The gene calls are TRBV10-3 and TRBJ2-3; 10 bases are a match to TRBD2. The DNA of the CDR3 is TGTGCCACCAGACCTGGGACTAGCGGCACAGATACGCAGTATTTT. As protein: CATRPGTSGTDTQYF.